The rows below give T cell receptor delta chains drawn from one sample of a study of DNA immune sequencing with unique molecular identifiers. TCRdb made new clone calls on the multiplex PCR reads using CATT. The table lists about 2,500 delta-chain clones, 13% to 15% of them singletons. Sequencing was performed on gamma-delta T cells from PBMCs. The receptor source for this set is a human donor in good health. CDR3s include the opening cysteine and the closing phenylalanine or tryptophan. D genes are given only for firm matches. Size is omitted from some rows. Given values are once, few, many or a class for expanded clones.

V gene	D gene	clone size	J gene	CDR3 DNA	CDR3 protein
TRDV3	NA	large	TRDJ1	TGTGCCTTTTCACACCTAGTGGGGATTCAAACCGATAAACTCATCTTT	CAFSHLVGIQTDKLIF
TRDV2	TRDD3	medium-sized	TRDJ3	TGTGCCTGTGACACCGTGGCTGGGGGATCTAGCTCCTGGGACACCCGACAGATGTTTTTC	CACDTVAGGSSSWDTRQMFF
TRAV38-2/DV8	TRDD3	medium-sized	TRDJ1	TGTGCTTATAGGAGCAAATCTAATCGGCTGGGGGAACCGCCGCGGACCGATAAACTCATCTTT	CAYRSKSNRLGEPPRTDKLIF
TRDV2	NA	large	TRDJ1	TGTGCCTGTGACACCGTTGGGACGCCCAGGTGGCTCATCTTT	CACDTVGTPRWLIF
TRDV1	TRDD3	NA	TRDJ1	TGTGCTCTTGGGAACCGAAGGGGATACTGGGGCCCCGATAAACTCATCTTT	CALGNRRGYWGPDKLIF
TRDV2	TRDD3	medium-sized	TRDJ1	TGTGCCTGTGACAACCTGGCGGGGGATACGACCGATAAACTCATCTTT	CACDNLAGDTTDKLIF
TRDV2	TRDD3	medium-sized	TRDJ1	TGTGCCTGTGACCTTCTGGGGGATAAGAACGATAAACTCATCTTT	CACDLLGDKNDKLIF
TRDV2	NA	many	TRDJ1	TGTGCCTGTGACGAAATTGGGGACTCCGAGGGGGATAAACTCATCTTT	CACDEIGDSEGDKLIF
TRDV2	TRDD3	medium-sized	TRDJ1	TGTGCCTGTGACGCTGGGGGATATTGGCGTACCGATAAACTCATCTTT	CACDAGGYWRTDKLIF
TRDV3	NA	large	TRDJ1	TGTGCCTTTTCCTACGTCTACTGGGACCCGTCAATAGAGTACACCGATAAACTCATCTTT	CAFSYVYWDPSIEYTDKLIF
TRDV2	TRDD3	large	TRDJ3	TGTGCCTGTGACCCTGTGGGGGATAAAATTCCCTGGGACACCCGACAGATGTTTTTC	CACDPVGDKIPWDTRQMFF
TRDV2	TRDD3	medium-sized	TRDJ3	TGTGCCTGTGACACCGGGGGGGATCTGAGCTCCTGGGACACCCGACAGATGTTTTTC	CACDTGGDLSSWDTRQMFF
TRDV2	TRDD3	large	TRDJ1	TGTGCCTGTGACACCGTTCTCACTGGGGGATTGGCATACACCGATAAACTCATCTTT	CACDTVLTGGLAYTDKLIF
TRDV2	TRDD3	large	TRDJ1	TGTGCCTGTGACACCGTGGGTGGGGGATACAGCGAAGGCGATAAACTCATCTTT	CACDTVGGGYSEGDKLIF
TRDV2	NA	NA	TRDJ1	TGTGCCTGTGACCCGGTTGGGGAATCTGATAAACTCATCTTT	CACDPVGESDKLIF
TRDV2	TRDD3	medium-sized	TRDJ1	TGTGCCTGTGACGCTCTGGGGGATACGGATAAACTCATCTTT	CACDALGDTDKLIF
TRDV3	TRDD3	medium-sized	TRDJ1	TGTGCCTTTTTACCCTACCGGGCCTACTGGGGGATACGCGAATACACCGATAAACTCATCTTT	CAFLPYRAYWGIREYTDKLIF
TRDV2	NA	large	TRDJ1	TGTGCCTGTGACGCCATTCCTACGGGGGGGGATCGGGCCGGCACCGATAAACTCATCTTT	CACDAIPTGGDRAGTDKLIF
TRDV2	TRDD3	medium-sized	TRDJ3	TGTGCCTGTGACAGGGTCGTACTGGGGGATACGAGCTCCTGGGACACCCGACAGATGTTTTTC	CACDRVVLGDTSSWDTRQMFF
TRDV2	TRDD3	large	TRDJ1	TGTGCCTGTGACGGGTTACTGGGGGATACGCGAAACCCCCGTGTCCCTACACGTACCGATAAACTCATCTTT	CACDGLLGDTRNPRVPTRTDKLIF
TRDV2	TRDD3	medium-sized	TRDJ3	TGTGCCTGTGACAGGCTGGGGGGCACAGCCTGGGACACCCGACAGATGTTTTTC	CACDRLGGTAWDTRQMFF
TRDV2	TRDD3	many	TRDJ1	TGTGCCTGTGACTCACTGTACTCTACTGGGGGGTCGTACACCGATAAACTCATCTTT	CACDSLYSTGGSYTDKLIF
TRDV2	TRDD3	medium-sized	TRDJ1	TGTGCCTGTGACGCCATAACCACTGGGGGATATGAAAAACTCATCTTT	CACDAITTGGYEKLIF
TRDV2	TRDD3	large	TRDJ1	TGTGCCTGTGACAAACTGGGGGAACCCGGGGGTAAACTCATCTTT	CACDKLGEPGGKLIF
TRDV3	NA	medium-sized	TRDJ1	TGTGCCCTACTCTTTTCCCCCGTCACCGATAAACTCATCTTT	CALLFSPVTDKLIF
TRDV1	NA	NA	TRDJ1	TGTGCTCTTGGGGAACTAGTTGGTCCTCCCACTACCGATAAACTCATCTTT	CALGELVGPPTTDKLIF
TRDV2	TRDD3	medium-sized	TRDJ3	TGTGCCTGTAATTTACTGGGGGATACGCGAGCCTGGGACACCCGACAGATGTTTTTC	CACNLLGDTRAWDTRQMFF
TRDV1	NA	few	TRDJ1	TGTGCTCTTGGGGAACCTCCTCGGCCTCCTTTCATTTTGTCCGATAAACTCATCTTT	CALGEPPRPPFILSDKLIF
TRDV2	TRDD3	large	TRDJ1	TGTGCCTGTGACACAGTCGGGACTGGGGGATACGCTGACACCGATAAACTCATCTTT	CACDTVGTGGYADTDKLIF
TRAV36/DV7	TRDD3	medium-sized	TRDJ1	TGTGCTGTGGATAATTCCTACGGGGGTACTGGGGGATACGCGAGGGCCCCGAACACCGATAAACTCATCTTT	CAVDNSYGGTGGYARAPNTDKLIF
TRDV2	TRDD3	medium-sized	TRDJ1	TGTGCCTGTGACATCCTGGGGGGGATTAAAGACGATAAACTCATCTTT	CACDILGGIKDDKLIF
TRDV2	TRDD3	large	TRDJ1	TGTGCCTGTGACCCGCTTCCTACTGGTGGGGGATACGGTGCGACCGATAAACTCATCTTT	CACDPLPTGGGYGATDKLIF
TRDV3	NA	medium-sized	TRDJ3	TGTGCCTTTATCCGATTCCTCCACCTGCGTGTACTGGACGATTTCTCCTGGGACACCCGACAGATGTTTTTC	CAFIRFLHLRVLDDFSWDTRQMFF
TRAV38-2/DV8	TRDD3	medium-sized	TRDJ1	TGTGCTTATAACATCCGCCAGCCCTGTCTACTGGGGGATAAGGAAGGGTACACCGATAAACTCATCTTT	CAYNIRQPCLLGDKEGYTDKLIF
TRDV2	NA	medium-sized	TRDJ1	TGTGCCTGTGACACCGTTCACTCCGCGCCCGTCACCGATAAACTCATCTTT	CACDTVHSAPVTDKLIF
TRDV2	TRDD3	NA	TRDJ1	TGTGCCGGCTGGGGGATACGCGACGATAAACTCATCTTT	CAGWGIRDDKLIF
TRDV2	NA	large	TRDJ3	TGTGCCTGTGAACACGTGGGGTCTTCCGGGGGCTCCTGGGACACCCGACAGATGTTTTTC	CACEHVGSSGGSWDTRQMFF
TRDV2	TRDD3	few	TRDJ1	TGTGCCTGTGACACCGCGTTCGGCCTGGGGGACCCGTACACCGATAAACTCATCTTT	CACDTAFGLGDPYTDKLIF
TRDV2	TRDD3	many	TRDJ1	TGTGCCTGTGACACCGTGGGGGATCCGCCCGATAAACTCATCTTT	CACDTVGDPPDKLIF
TRDV2	NA	NA	TRDJ1	TGTGCCTGTGATGAACTACTGGTGGCGTACACCGATAAACTCATCTTT	CACDELLVAYTDKLIF
TRDV2	TRDD3	NA	TRDJ1	TGTGCCTGTGACACTGTGGGGGGATACACCGATAAACTCATCTTT	CACDTVGGYTDKLIF
TRDV2	TRDD3	medium-sized	TRDJ1	TGTGCCTGTGACGGGATAAGCTGGGGGATACCGAAGTACACCGATAAACTCATCTTT	CACDGISWGIPKYTDKLIF
TRDV2	TRDD3	NA	TRDJ3	TGTGCCTGTGACCCAGTACTGGGGGATACGCTATCCTGGGACACCCGACAGATGTTTTTC	CACDPVLGDTLSWDTRQMFF
TRDV2	TRDD3	medium-sized	TRDJ1	TGTGCCTGTGAACCACTGGGGGATGATCGCACCGATAAACTCATCTTT	CACEPLGDDRTDKLIF
TRDV2	TRDD3	medium-sized	TRDJ1	TGTGCCTGTGACGGAGTCGGGTGGGATACCAGAGGGCGTAAACTCATCTTT	CACDGVGWDTRGRKLIF
TRDV3	NA	medium-sized	TRDJ1	TGTGCCTCCGCAACCAATGCGATGGGGCCTTACACCGATAAACTCATCTTT	CASATNAMGPYTDKLIF
TRDV2	TRDD3	hyperexpanded	TRDJ1	TGTGCCTGTGACGTACTGGGGGATACGAGAGAAAATAAACTCATCTTT	CACDVLGDTRENKLIF